Listed below are T cell receptor beta chains from one sample, sequenced in a study of PD-L1 blockade in urothelial cancer. Clones were sequenced by immunoSEQ multiplex PCR, and TCRdb holds only the in-frame ones, with some missing. The table lists some 20,000 clones, around 88% of them singletons. Specimen: PBMCs, collected around atezolizumab (anti-PD-L1) treatment. The receptors originated from a man aged 50 to 60 with urothelial cancer. Each CDR3 is given with its conserved first and last residue. A D gene is named only where the DNA matches it firmly. A row's size may be missing; if present it is once, few, many or a size class.

clone size,J gene,D gene,CDR3 length,V gene,CDR3 protein,CDR3 DNA
.,TRBJ1-4,TRBD1,17,TRBV28,CASHPGGPDRGREKLFF,TGTGCCAGCCATCCCGGCGGGCCGGACAGGGGGCGCGAAAAACTGTTTTTT
once,TRBJ2-7,TRBD1,16,TRBV27,CASSTDRGRTAYEQYF,TGTGCCAGCAGTACGGACAGGGGGCGAACAGCCTACGAGCAGTACTTC
.,TRBJ2-1,TRBD2,15,TRBV7-3,CASSSLAGTYNEQFF,TGTGCCAGCAGTAGTCTAGCGGGGACTTACAATGAGCAGTTCTTC
.,TRBJ2-2,TRBD2,18,TRBV9,CASSAPQRGIANTGELFF,TGTGCCAGCAGCGCTCCGCAGCGGGGGATCGCGAACACCGGGGAGCTGTTTTTT
.,TRBJ2-7,.,14,TRBV5-4,CASSYGTNSYEQYF,TGTGCCAGCAGCTATGGGACAAACTCCTACGAGCAGTACTTC
.,TRBJ2-5,TRBD1,16,TRBV18,CASSPVTGSGVETQYF,TGTGCCAGCTCACCGGTGACAGGGTCGGGCGTGGAGACCCAGTACTTC
.,TRBJ2-2,TRBD1,15,TRBV5-1,CASSSTPGGTGELFF,TGCGCCAGCAGCTCCACCCCAGGGGGCACCGGGGAGCTGTTTTTT
.,TRBJ1-1,.,13,TRBV18,CASSLGGDTEAFF,TGTGCCAGCTCACTTGGCGGGGACACTGAAGCTTTCTTT
.,TRBJ2-5,.,13,TRBV7-3,CASSFDRNREQYF,TGTGCCAGCAGCTTTGACAGGAATCGAGAGCAGTACTTC
.,TRBJ2-1,.,13,TRBV25-1,CASSDRQVDEQFF,TGTGCCAGCAGTGACAGACAGGTCGATGAGCAGTTCTTC
.,TRBJ2-1,.,17,TRBV10-3,CAISERGLPGSYNEQFF,TGTGCCATCAGTGAGCGGGGACTTCCCGGCTCCTACAATGAGCAGTTCTTC
.,TRBJ2-3,.,13,TRBV6-1,CATTRLSTDTQYF,TGTGCCACCACTAGACTAAGCACAGATACGCAGTATTTT
.,TRBJ1-2,TRBD1,17,TRBV19,CASTSRDRIIANYGYTF,TGTGCCAGTACCTCCCGGGACAGGATTATCGCTAACTATGGCTACACCTTC
.,TRBJ2-2,.,13,TRBV28,CASRLGATGELFF,TGTGCCAGCCGCCTTGGGGCCACCGGGGAGCTGTTTTTT
.,TRBJ1-2,.,13,TRBV14,CASSQARDYGYTF,TGTGCCAGCAGCCAAGCCAGGGACTATGGCTACACCTTC
.,TRBJ2-7,.,14,TRBV7-2,CASSLGGSTYEQYF,TGTGCCAGCAGCTTAGGAGGATCCACCTACGAGCAGTACTTC
.,TRBJ2-3,TRBD1,14,TRBV27,CASSHRGYTDTQYF,TGTGCCAGCAGTCACAGGGGGTACACAGATACGCAGTATTTT
.,TRBJ2-5,.,15,TRBV18,CASSLDSSPRETQYF,TGTGCCAGCTCACTAGACAGTTCACCACGGGAGACCCAGTACTTC
.,TRBJ2-7,TRBD1,16,TRBV9,CASSVAPGTGGHEQYF,TGTGCCAGCAGCGTAGCTCCGGGGACAGGGGGCCACGAGCAGTACTTC
.,TRBJ2-1,.,13,TRBV4-2,CASSQGVGENPFF,TGTGCCAGCAGCCAAGGAGTCGGGGAGAATCCGTTCTTC
.,TRBJ2-7,TRBD2,15,TRBV11-2,CASSALERREREQYF,TGTGCCAGCAGCGCCTTAGAGAGGCGGGAGCGCGAGCAGTACTTC
.,TRBJ1-5,.,17,TRBV4-1,CASSQDLGVWGNQPQHF,TGCGCCAGCAGCCAAGATCTCGGGGTTTGGGGCAATCAGCCCCAGCATTTT
.,TRBJ2-7,TRBD1,17,TRBV7-6,CASSRRRTGTGVYEQYF,TGTGCCAGCAGCCGAAGAAGAACCGGGACAGGGGTTTACGAGCAGTACTTC
.,TRBJ1-1,.,12,TRBV11-2,CASSPRPTEAFF,TGTGCCAGCAGCCCGCGCCCCACTGAAGCTTTCTTT
.,TRBJ2-7,.,14,TRBV5-6,CASSFGRGSYEQYF,TGTGCCAGCAGCTTCGGCAGGGGCTCCTACGAGCAGTACTTC
.,TRBJ2-7,.,14,TRBV10-3,CAIKPRADSYEQYF,TGTGCCATCAAGCCGCGGGCCGACTCCTACGAGCAGTACTTC
.,TRBJ1-5,.,12,TRBV6-5,CASSGSGQPQHF,TGTGCCAGCAGTGGTTCGGGTCAGCCCCAGCATTTT
.,TRBJ2-2,TRBD1,14,TRBV10-1,CASSETGGTGELFF,TGCGCCAGCAGTGAGACAGGGGGCACCGGGGAGCTGTTTTTT
.,TRBJ1-1,.,14,TRBV10-1,CASSESPGNTEAFF,TGCGCCAGCAGTGAGAGCCCGGGAAACACTGAAGCTTTCTTT
.,TRBJ2-2,TRBD2,15,TRBV29-1,CSVEAPSGSFRELFF,TGCAGCGTTGAAGCGCCTAGCGGGAGTTTTAGGGAGCTGTTTTTT
.,TRBJ2-2,TRBD2,16,TRBV5-1,CASSLVGTTNTGELFF,TGCGCCAGCAGCTTGGTCGGGACTACGAACACCGGGGAGCTGTTTTTT
.,TRBJ2-5,TRBD2,15,TRBV4-2,CASSQASGAKETQYF,TGTGCCAGCAGCCAGGCTAGCGGAGCGAAAGAGACCCAGTACTTC
.,TRBJ2-2,TRBD1,13,TRBV6-6,CASWTGITGELFF,TGTGCCAGCTGGACAGGGATAACCGGGGAGCTGTTTTTT
.,TRBJ1-5,TRBD1,14,TRBV2,CASRPGTGYQPQHF,TGTGCCAGCAGACCCGGGACAGGGTATCAGCCCCAGCATTTT
once,TRBJ1-2,.,14,TRBV30,CAWSKGGSSYGYTF,TGTGCCTGGAGCAAAGGGGGATCTAGCTATGGCTACACCTTC
.,TRBJ2-6,.,18,TRBV5-1,CASSSSGTPTSGANVLTF,TGCGCCAGCAGCTCCTCCGGGACTCCTACCTCTGGGGCCAACGTCCTGACTTTC
.,TRBJ1-4,TRBD1,14,TRBV7-2,CASRDDRGNEKLFF,TGTGCCAGCAGGGATGACAGGGGTAATGAAAAACTGTTTTTT
.,TRBJ2-7,TRBD1,15,TRBV6-5,CASSYFGTGFSEQYF,TGTGCCAGCAGTTACTTTGGGACAGGGTTTTCCGAGCAGTACTTC
.,TRBJ2-5,TRBD1,15,TRBV11-2,CASRRPGQGQETQYF,TGTGCCAGCAGGCGGCCGGGACAGGGCCAAGAGACCCAGTACTTC
.,TRBJ2-1,.,15,TRBV27,CASSSPGGARNEQFF,TGTGCCAGCAGTTCCCCTGGGGGGGCGCGAAATGAGCAGTTCTTC
.,TRBJ2-7,TRBD2,17,TRBV4-2,CASSQEPGLAGLREQYF,TGTGCCAGCAGCCAAGAGCCGGGACTAGCGGGGCTCAGGGAGCAGTACTTC
.,TRBJ2-7,.,17,TRBV29-1,CSVGGQRSEVPTYEQYF,TGCAGCGTTGGCGGACAGAGGTCCGAGGTCCCAACCTACGAGCAGTACTTC